This T cell receptor beta chain derives from a study of shared clonotypes between healthy human individuals. Findings and caveats of the study: Blood alone was sampled, and tissue repertoires likely differ.

Deep was the level at which the assay was run. Clones were sequenced by immunoSEQ multiplex PCR, and TCRdb holds only the in-frame ones, with some missing. The sample contains millions of clones, over 90% of which appear only once. All donors were Caucasian adults living in Nashville, Tennessee. CD4+ cells were split into CD45RA+ naive and CD45RA-negative memory subsets. Worth noting for this clone: Its target is unknown.

The CDR3 length is 16 residues. Trimming removed 0 bases at V and 2 bases at J, with 13 bases between. CDR1 is SGHTS, CDR2 YDEGEE, per germline. The genes are TRBV5-8 and TRBJ2-3; D perhaps matches TRBD2 (6 bases). The TCR was taken from a man younger than 35 in good health. Some clones in this sample may be carry-over from other donors' samples. What was sequenced was naive CD4+ T cells from PBMCs. Subset given: CD45RA+ positively selected. The CDR3 protein is CASSLGVAGPTDTQYF. The CDR3 DNA is TGTGCCAGCAGCTTGGGTGTGGCGGGACCCACAGATACGCAGTATTTT.